Following are 22 T cell receptor beta chains from one sample sequenced in a study of T cells after posttransplantation cyclophosphamide. A marrow graft followed busulfan-fludarabine conditioning, with cyclophosphamide on days +3 and +4. Using immunoSEQ multiplex PCR, the repertoire was profiled, and TCRdb retains in-frame clones only, with some absent. The table includes about 6,800 clones, roughly 94% detected once. The input for sequencing was PBMCs, taken 1404 days after allogeneic stem cell transplant with posttransplant cyclophosphamide. Receptor source: a female patient between 50 and 59 years old who received an allogeneic stem cell transplant from a related donor, was CMV-positive, and had no GVHD. Some T cells may be graft donor cells.

The chain recombines TRBV6-5 with TRBJ2-1; 12 bases match TRBD2. This CDR3 is 14 amino acids long. Germline V gene lookup returns CDR1 MNHEY and CDR2 SVGAGI. V lost 6 bases to trimming and J lost 7 bases; unmatched junction nucleotides: 4. CDR3 nucleotide sequence: TGTGCCAGCAGAGGACTAGCGGGATGGAATGAGCAGTTCTTC. This gives the protein CASRGLAGWNEQFF.

The rearrangement uses TRBV7-2 and TRBJ2-1; tentative D call: TRBD1 (5 bases). Trimming took off 4 bases at V and 6 bases at J, with 13 bases between the two ends. Looked up from germline, CDR1 is SGHTA and CDR2 is FQGNSA. The CDR3 length is 14 residues. This chain's CDR3 is CASSSNLGVNEQFF. The CDR3 nucleotides read TGTGCCAGCAGCTCAAACTTAGGGGTCAATGAGCAGTTCTTC.

The genes are TRBV27 and TRBJ2-7; weak D call: TRBD2 (6 bases). Trimming stripped 7 bases from V and 6 bases from J, with 13 bases between. Germline V gene lookup returns CDR1 MNHEY and CDR2 SMNVEV (reference sequence). CDR3 length: 12 residues. CDR3 bases: TGTGCCAGCACCGCGGGATCCGGCGAGCAGTACTTC. It codes for CASTAGSGEQYF.

The J gene is TRBJ2-7, the V gene TRBV29-1; D might be TRBD2 (5 bases). This CDR3 has 15 amino acids. V was cut by 2 bases and J by 2 bases, with 16 bases left in between. Germline-derived CDR1 and CDR2 are SQVTM and ANQGSEA. The chain's CDR3 is CSVELEEPEPYEQYF. Here the CDR3 DNA reads TGCAGCGTTGAATTGGAGGAACCCGAGCCCTACGAGCAGTACTTC.

The chain recombines TRBV5-1 with TRBJ2-3, with 9 bases aligning to TRBD1. The V segment lost 0 bases and the J segment 5 bases; nucleotides outside the gene matches: 7. This CDR3 region has 16 residues. From germline, CDR1 is SGHRS and CDR2 YFSETQ. CDR3 region: CASSLENRGLVDTQYF. The CDR3 DNA reads as TGCGCCAGCAGCTTGGAGAACAGGGGGCTCGTAGATACGCAGTATTTT.

CDR3 nucleotide sequence: TGTGCCAGCAGTTTGGTCGGGGGTTCTGGGGCCAACGTCCTGACTTTC. Translating gives CASSLVGGSGANVLTF. The rearrangement uses TRBV7-8 and TRBJ2-6; TRBD2 might be the D (6 bases). Germline V gene sequence: CDR1 SGHVS, CDR2 FQNEAQ. The CDR3 has 16 residues. The V gene lost 6 bases and the J gene lost 1 base, with 13 bases spanning the gap.

This rearrangement joins TRBV7-3 to TRBJ2-1; a weak D match, TRBD1 (5 bases). The germline CDR1 and CDR2 sequences are SGHTA and FQGTGA. This CDR3 has 16 amino acids. V lost 1 base and J 8 bases, leaving 18 bases between the germline ends. CDR3 coding DNA: TGTGCCAGCAGCTTAAAAGTAGGAAAAAGCAGGGATGAGCAGTTCTTC. Translated: CASSLKVGKSRDEQFF.

The V gene is TRBV2, the J gene TRBJ2-1; 9 bases match TRBD2. Germline loops: CDR1 SNHLY, CDR2 FYNNEI. The CDR3 contains 13 residues. The V segment lost 8 bases and the J segment 9 bases; nucleotides outside the gene matches: 8. CDR3 sequence: CASAREGWSEQFF. The CDR3 nucleotides are TGTGCCAGCGCGCGGGAGGGGTGGAGTGAGCAGTTCTTC.

This rearrangement joins TRBV11-2 to TRBJ2-5; D unresolved. V was cut by 3 bases and J by 5 bases, with 4 bases left in between. CDR1 and CDR2 (germline): SGHAT, FQNNGV. The CDR3 contains 11 residues. The DNA for the CDR3 is TGTGCCAGCAGCTTCTCCGAGACCCAGTACTTC. This encodes CASSFSETQYF.

The rearrangement joins TRBV9 to TRBJ2-2, with 8 nucleotides matching TRBD2. This CDR3 spans 15 amino acids. V lost 5 bases and J lost 1; bases outside the gene matches: 4. Germline CDR1 SGDLS, CDR2 YYNGEE. This CDR3 reads CASRRAGGNTGELFF. The CDR3 region has the DNA TGTGCCAGCAGGAGGGCGGGAGGGAACACCGGGGAGCTGTTTTTT.

The J gene is TRBJ2-1, the V gene TRBV15, with 8 bases identical to TRBD2. The V and J ends lost 5 bases and 7 bases, in that order; junction bases with no gene match: 13. Germline values: CDR1 LNHNV, CDR2 YYDKDF (reference sequence). The CDR3 totals 16 residues. In nucleotides, the CDR3 is TGTGCCACCAGCGGACCGGGACTAGGAGACTTTAATGAGCAGTTCTTC. Amino acid sequence: CATSGPGLGDFNEQFF. The full variable domain, in which reference TRBV15 and TRBJ2-1 provide the parts outside the CDR3, is DAMVIQNPRYQVTQFGKPVTLSCSQTLNHNVMYWYQQKSSQAPKLLFHYYDKDFNNEADTPDNFQSRRPNTSFCFLDIRSPGLGDTAMYLCATSGPGLGDFNEQFFGPGTRLTVL.

V is TRBV9 and J is TRBJ2-3; D is possibly TRBD1 (5 bases). V was pared by 0 bases and J by 4 bases, with 12 bases between. Germline values: CDR1 SGDLS, CDR2 YYNGEE. The CDR3 consists of 15 residues. CDR3 DNA sequence: TGTGCCAGCAGCGTAGAGGGGCTCCTATCAGATACGCAGTATTTT. It specifies CASSVEGLLSDTQYF. Looking up the rest from reference TRBV9 and TRBJ2-3 gives the full variable domain: DSGVTQTPKHLITATGQRVTLRCSPRSGDLSVYWYQQSLDQGLQFLIQYYNGEERAKGNILERFSAQQFPDLHSELNLSSLELGDSALYFCASSVEGLLSDTQYFGPGTRLTVL.

The rearrangement links TRBV4-1 to TRBJ2-2, with D possibly being TRBD2 (6 bases). The CDR3 has 15 residues. V was clipped by 4 bases and J by 4 bases, with 13 bases between them. The germline V gene encodes CDR1 MGHRA and CDR2 YSYEKL. Here the CDR3 DNA reads TGCGCCAGCAGCCCGACGACTAGGCTCACCGGGGAGCTGTTTTTT. Protein sequence: CASSPTTRLTGELFF.

The chain combines TRBV4-2 with TRBJ2-1; D possibly corresponds to TRBD2 (6 bases). This CDR3 is 16 amino acids long. In germline, CDR1 is LGHNA, CDR2 YNFKEQ. Trimming took 1 base from V and 1 from J, leaving 11 bases between them. In DNA, the CDR3 is TGTGCCAGCAGCCAAGTTGGGACTCGTTCCTACAATGAGCAGTTCTTC. Translation: CASSQVGTRSYNEQFF.

Written as DNA, the CDR3 is TGTGCCAGCAGCTTGGGCGGCAATGAGCAGTTCTTC. This translates into CASSLGGNEQFF. This sequence joins TRBV5-6 and TRBJ2-1, with D unclear. Germline-derived CDR1 and CDR2 are SGHDT and YYEEEE. V lost 0 bases to trimming and J lost 6 bases, with 4 bases between them. This CDR3 has 12 amino acids.

This chain links TRBV27 with TRBJ2-1, with D possibly TRBD2 on 5 matching bases. CDR3 length: 16 amino acids. The germline V gene encodes CDR1 MNHEY and CDR2 SMNVEV (reference sequence). The germline V and J ends were trimmed by 3 bases and 0 bases, with 12 bases remaining between them. CDR3 nucleotide sequence: TGTGCCAGCAGTTTTGGTAGCGCAAACTCCTACAATGAGCAGTTCTTC. Its translation: CASSFGSANSYNEQFF.

The V and J genes are TRBV9 and TRBJ2-5, with 9 bases that match TRBD1. Losses at the gene ends were 6 bases for V and 5 bases for J; bases not matched to a gene: 8. CDR1 SGDLS and CDR2 YYNGEE come from the germline V gene. The CDR3 loop spans 14 amino acids. The CDR3 bases are TGTGCCAGCAATACAGGGGGCCCGGGGGAGACCCAGTACTTC. Its translation is CASNTGGPGETQYF. The complete variable domain, with remaining parts taken from reference TRBV9 and TRBJ2-5, reads DSGVTQTPKHLITATGQRVTLRCSPRSGDLSVYWYQQSLDQGLQFLIQYYNGEERAKGNILERFSAQQFPDLHSELNLSSLELGDSALYFCASNTGGPGETQYFGPGTRLLVL.

This clone has more than one count but fewer than ten. This sequence joins TRBV7-3 and TRBJ2-4; the D gene is possibly TRBD1 (6 bases). Germline loops: CDR1 SGHTA, CDR2 FQGTGA. The V and J ends lost 0 bases and 2 bases respectively, with 20 bases between them. This CDR3 has 19 residues. The CDR3: CASSLTGWAGERTKNIQYF. The CDR3 region has the DNA TGTGCCAGCAGCTTAACGGGGTGGGCAGGGGAGAGGACCAAAAACATTCAGTACTTC.

This chain links TRBV10-3 with TRBJ1-2; unclear D gene. Germline V CDR1 and CDR2: ENHRY, SYGVKD. This CDR3 is 19 amino acids long. Between the trimmed V and J ends, which lost 6 bases and 2 bases, there was a span of 28 bases. The CDR3: CAISGLPGPQTLLNYGYTF. The CDR3 DNA follows: TGTGCCATCAGCGGATTACCGGGTCCACAAACCCTATTGAACTATGGCTACACCTTC.

The J gene is TRBJ2-3, the V gene TRBV5-1; 8 bases line up with TRBD2. Germline CDR1 is SGHRS and CDR2 is YFSETQ. The V and J ends lost 4 bases and 7 bases, in that order; junction bases with no gene match: 11. The CDR3 is made up of 15 amino acids. The CDR3 DNA follows: TGCGCCAGCAGCCCCGGACAGAGTAGCGGGAATACGCAGTATTTT. Amino acid sequence: CASSPGQSSGNTQYF.

The V call is TRBV15, the J call TRBJ2-1; D might be TRBD2 (5 bases). The CDR3 is 14 residues long. Between the trimmed V and J ends, which lost 4 bases and 4 bases, there was a span of 11 bases. From germline, CDR1 is LNHNV and CDR2 YYDKDF (reference sequence). CDR3 protein: CATSKGLLYNEQFF. The CDR3 DNA reads as TGTGCCACCAGCAAAGGACTCCTTTACAATGAGCAGTTCTTC.

The chain couples TRBV9 to TRBJ2-2; D perhaps matches TRBD1 (5 bases). Trimming shortened V by 0 bases and J by 3 bases, and 9 bases separated the two germline ends. CDR1 and CDR2 (germline): SGDLS, YYNGEE. The CDR3 is 15 residues long. The CDR3 nucleotides are TGTGCCAGCAGCGTAGCTGGCAGGGACACCGGGGAGCTGTTTTTT. It is translated as CASSVAGRDTGELFF.